The 2 T cell receptor beta chains presented below share a single source sample, sequenced in a study of T-cell reconstitution after alpha-beta-depleted transplantation in children. Molecular barcoding with unique molecular identifiers was used for the TCRbeta library. TCRdb recomputed calls from the PCR reads with MiXCR, one row per CDR3 protein. The data contain about 500,000 distinct CDR3 sequences, about 31% of them singletons. The sample here was PBMCs from the stem cell graft donor, taken from the stem cell graft. The source is a human donor who donated a stem cell graft to a child with aplastic anemia.

The chain links TRBV10-3 to TRBJ2-7; D gene ambiguous. The CDR3 has 11 residues. Trimming took off 4 bases at V and 5 bases at J, with 6 bases between the two ends. CDR1 is ENHRY, CDR2 SYGVKD, per germline. As DNA, the CDR3 is TGTGCCATCAGTGGCAGTAACGAGCAGTACGTC. Residues: CAISGSNEQYV.

The V and J genes are TRBV20-1 and TRBJ1-2; 8 bases line up with TRBD1. CDR1 and CDR2 from the germline V gene are DFQATT and SNEGSKA (reference sequence). This CDR3 is built from 13 residues. The V and J ends lost 3 bases and 8 bases, in that order; junction bases with no gene match: 8. The CDR3 bases are TGCAGTGCTAGCCCCGGACAGGGTTGGGGCTACACCTTC. Translating it yields CSASPGQGWGYTF.